This T cell receptor beta chain emerged from a study of cytomegalovirus exposure and HLA in healthy donors (TCRdb year 2017). In terms of the full investigation: According to a later analysis, the roughly 130 validation repertoires were produced on the same platform as the 666 repertoires of the first cohort. To predict cytomegalovirus infection status, the study combined high-throughput TCR immunosequencing, statistical association of individual TCRs with disease status, and machine learning. Along with the roughly 670-subject first cohort, a separate validation cohort of more than 90 different subjects was used. The aim of the study was to test whether cataloging public T cell receptors could identify signatures of past pathogen exposure.

The paper as a whole reports these results and caveats: Of the cluster scores, around 95% were above 0 in a later analysis, which found that TCRs clustered in the first cohort also tended to co-occur in the approximately 110 validation repertoires. Three of the identified cytomegalovirus-associated TCR beta chains were confirmed in vitro to be specific for cytomegalovirus antigens. All 120 or so repertoires were used to score co-occurrence in the validation cohort in a later analysis, because that analysis had no HLA typing for the cohort. Across donors, most TCR sequences were observed very rarely, whereas some public TCRs were present in many individuals. The authors suggested that the approach could potentially be extended to other disease states and immunological phenotypes. In the study, roughly 160 TCR beta chains were listed as associated with cytomegalovirus. In both the original and validation cohorts, the classifier was reported to diagnose cytomegalovirus status with high specificity and sensitivity.

Libraries were constructed by the immunoSEQ multiplex PCR assay. As for the authors' bioinformatics: To diagnose cytomegalovirus status from the catalog of TCR beta chain sequences, a statistical classification framework was built. As stored in TCRdb, this immuneACCESS dataset retains in-frame rearrangements with V and J assigned. A fraction of the clones does not appear; measured against another copy, unresolved V genes explain less than half of the discrepancy, and the remainder lacks a known reason. That table furnishes V, J and clone size, whereas the DNA furnished D and trimming. The sample table lists about 160,000 clones, around nine tenths of them with a count of one. The top ten hold about 2.2% of the sample. Donors formed part of the validation cohort, which comprised over a hundred subjects and was distinct from the first cohort of some 700 subjects. With respect to this clone: Its cognate antigen has yet to be identified. Per-base qualities were not stored, and no clone one base away is much larger.

Spanning cysteine to phenylalanine, the CDR3 consists of 13 amino acids. Just CDR3 DNA is preserved here, 39 bases in frame from base 1. The CDR1 and CDR2 encoded by the germline V gene are KGHSH and LQKENI. Trimming leaves V shorter by 4 bases and J shorter by 3 bases, with the junction holding 2 bases beyond the gene matches. The sequence is built from TRBV18 and TRBJ1-1, and 7 junction bases match TRBD1. This receptor was taken from a woman aged 18-35 years in good health and CMV-seronegative. Source material: PBMCs. The nucleotide sequence is given as TGTGCCAGCTCACAGGGGGCGGACACTGAAGCTTTCTTT. Translated, this is CASSQGADTEAFF.